This T cell receptor beta chain came from a study of cytomegalovirus exposure and HLA in healthy donors. The overall study: Approximately 85 million unique TCRs from HLA-typed donors were held in an early data release.

Primers for the PCR totalled 60 Vbeta and 13 Jbeta. Sequencing was performed with immunoSEQ multiplex PCR; in TCRdb, only in-frame clones are kept and a portion is missing. Its listing shows some 130,000 clones. CDR3 size: 13 residues. Trimming removed 5 bases at V and 1 base at J, with 8 bases between. Looked up from germline, CDR1 is SGHTA and CDR2 is FQGNSA. Regarding this clone: Antigen: not known.

Study-wide findings and caveats: Sequencing depth roughly uniform across donors was assumed in presence/absence analyses. V- and J-gene trimming in TCR beta was tied to a missense DCLRE1C variant by an analysis performed later.

The sample was PBMCs. The chain has TRBV7-2 and TRBJ1-1; D is unresolved. The receptor comes from a woman in her 40s in good health and CMV-seronegative. CDR3 amino acids: CASSPRQNTEAFF. As DNA, the CDR3 is TGTGCCAGCAGCCCCAGACAGAACACTGAAGCTTTCTTT.